This T cell receptor (beta chain) is drawn from a study of blood T cell repertoires in COVID-19. Per the original methods: For nucleated cells, counts were estimated from reference gene primer amplification. Measured with immunoSEQ multiplex PCR; TCRdb has only the in-frame clones, and not every one. V, J and clone size derive from that table, while D and trimming were established from the DNA sequence. The sample includes around 40,000 clones, around 93% of them seen just once. This CDR3 is 12 amino acids long. Germline V gene data show CDR1 as GTSNPN and CDR2 as SVGIG (reference sequence). Losses at the gene ends were 3 bases for V and 9 bases for J; bases not matched to a gene: 7.

This TCR was sampled from a human donor in a cohort sampled during active COVID-19. The sample comprised peripheral blood. The rearrangement links TRBV30 to TRBJ2-7; TRBD1 agrees at 8 bases. The CDR3 is CAWSTTGARQYF. The CDR3 DNA reads TGTGCCTGGAGCACGACAGGGGCGAGGCAGTACTTC.